This is a list of T cell receptor beta chains from one sample in a study of blood T cell repertoires in COVID-19. Clones were read by immunoSEQ multiplex PCR, and TCRdb kept only the in-frame ones, dropping some. Of about 16,000 clones listed, 89% are singletons. Sequenced sample: peripheral blood. Receptors originate from a man older than 75 with acute or convalescent COVID-19. CDR3s include the opening cysteine and the closing phenylalanine or tryptophan. The D gene is left open where the match is weak. Clone size is shown for a subset of rows, as once, few, many or a class of expanded clone.

j_call	v_call	d_call	clone_size	cdr3_nt	cdr3_aa
TRBJ1-1	TRBV5-4	-	-	TGTGCCAGCAGCGGGGACACCTTAATGAACACTGAAGCTTTCTTT	CASSGDTLMNTEAFF
TRBJ2-5	TRBV6-6	TRBD2	-	TGTGCCAGCAGCCTAGCGGGAGAAGGGCAAGAGACCCAGTACTTC	CASSLAGEGQETQYF
TRBJ1-2	TRBV27	-	-	TGTGCCAGCAGTTTGTCGTCAGACTATGGCTACACCTTC	CASSLSSDYGYTF
TRBJ2-1	TRBV30	-	-	TGTGCCTGGAGATACGACAGAACCTACAATGAGCAGTTCTTC	CAWRYDRTYNEQFF
TRBJ2-1	TRBV5-1	TRBD2	-	TGCGCCAGCAGCAATGGGGGGACTAGCCGTTCGGATGAGCAGTTCTTC	CASSNGGTSRSDEQFF
TRBJ2-3	TRBV28	TRBD2	-	TGTGCCAGCAGCACTCCGGGACTAGCAACAGATACGCAGTATTTT	CASSTPGLATDTQYF
TRBJ1-5	TRBV5-1	-	-	TGCGCCAGCAGCTACCGGGATAGCAATCAGCCCCAGCATTTT	CASSYRDSNQPQHF
TRBJ2-3	TRBV6-5	-	-	TGTGCCATAACGGGGGATACAGATACGCAGTATTTT	CAITGDTDTQYF
TRBJ2-5	TRBV2	TRBD2	-	TGTGCCAGCAGTGAACTTGCTAGCGGGAGCGAGACCCAGTACTTC	CASSELASGSETQYF
TRBJ1-5	TRBV6-4	-	-	TGTGCCAGCAGTGTTACCCCAGTTCAGCCCCAGCATTTT	CASSVTPVQPQHF
TRBJ2-7	TRBV19	TRBD1	-	TGTGCCAGTGGCTGGACAGGGATCTCCTACGAGCAGTACTTC	CASGWTGISYEQYF
TRBJ2-2	TRBV3-1/TRBV3-2	TRBD1	-	TGTGCCAGCAGCAGGGCAGGGGGCACCGGGGAGCTGTTTTTT	CASSRAGGTGELFF
TRBJ1-2	TRBV15	TRBD1	-	TGTGCCACCAGCAGAGAGAACCGGGACAGGGACGGCTACACCTTC	CATSRENRDRDGYTF
TRBJ2-7	TRBV5-1	TRBD2	-	TGCGCCAGCAGCCCGGGGGGGACGGCCTCCTACGAGCAGTACTTC	CASSPGGTASYEQYF
TRBJ1-1	TRBV2	-	-	TGTGCCAGCAGTGCATCGGGGAACACTGAAGCTTTCTTT	CASSASGNTEAFF
TRBJ2-3	TRBV6-1	TRBD2	few	TGTGCCAGCAGTGAAACTAGCGGGAGGGGAGGGGATACGCAGTATTTT	CASSETSGRGGDTQYF
TRBJ1-5	TRBV10-3	TRBD1	-	TGTGCCATCAGGATCGACAGGGGTGATCAGCCCCAGCATTTT	CAIRIDRGDQPQHF
TRBJ2-5	TRBV6-5	-	-	TGTGCCAGCACCCGGCGGGCAGACCAAGAGACCCAGTACTTC	CASTRRADQETQYF
TRBJ2-7	TRBV6-1	-	-	TGTGCCAGCAGTGAACCTCCCAGGGAAAACGAGCAGTACTTC	CASSEPPRENEQYF
TRBJ1-6	TRBV5-4	-	-	TGTGCCAGCAAGCCGGACACTTATAATTCACCCCTCCACTTT	CASKPDTYNSPLHF
TRBJ1-5	TRBV6-1	TRBD1	-	TGTGCCAGCAGTGAAATTGGGACAGGATATCAGCCCCAGCATTTT	CASSEIGTGYQPQHF
TRBJ2-5	TRBV3-1/TRBV3-2	TRBD2	few	TGTGCCAGCAGCCGGGGACTAGCGGGGTGGGACCAAGAGACCCAGTACTTC	CASSRGLAGWDQETQYF
TRBJ1-6	TRBV13	-	-	TGTGCCAGCAGCTTAGGCCCGGGAGGTTCCAATTCACCCCTCCACTTT	CASSLGPGGSNSPLHF
TRBJ2-7	TRBV5-4	TRBD1	-	TGTGCCAGCAGCTGGACAGGGGACGAGCAGTACTTC	CASSWTGDEQYF